The 4 T cell receptor beta chains in this list originate from one sample, sequenced in a study of T-cell memory formation after mild COVID-19. MiXCR was run by TCRdb on the 5' RACE reads, yielding one entry per CDR3 protein. The sample has about 130,000 distinct CDR3 sequences, 15% to 20% seen once. The sequenced sample consisted of PBMCs or a T cell subset sorted from them (not recorded which). The receptor source for this set is an adult woman who had mild COVID-19 (a few samples of this study predate the infection). Cell type and time point are not known.

The chain has TRBV12-3 or TRBV12-4 and TRBJ1-2, with TRBD1 as a possible D gene (5 bases). CDR3 length equals 12 residues. Trimming removed 3 bases at V and 4 bases at J, with 6 bases between. Here the CDR3 reads CASSFGGYGYTF. The CDR3 nucleotides are TGTGCCAGCAGTTTCGGGGGCTATGGCTACACCTTC.

This clonotype appeared a few times. The chain links TRBV5-1 to TRBJ2-3; 10 nucleotides line up with TRBD2. Germline lookup yields CDR1 SGHRS and CDR2 YFSETQ. CDR3 length equals 17 residues. V was clipped by 4 bases and J by 2 bases; unmatched bases: 10. In DNA form, the CDR3 reads TGCGCCAGCAGCGTCCCTCTAGCGGGGGCTACCACAGATACGCAGTATTTT. This encodes CASSVPLAGATTDTQYF.

J is TRBJ2-7 and V is TRBV20-1; D is possibly TRBD1 (6 bases). The V gene's germline CDR1 is DFQATT and CDR2 SNEGSKA (reference sequence). Trimming shortened V by 2 bases and J by 0 bases, and 11 bases separated the two germline ends. CDR3 length: 14 residues. In DNA, the CDR3 is TGCAGTGCTAGAAGACAGGAAAACTCCTACGAGCAGTACTTC. Translated: CSARRQENSYEQYF.

This clonotype turned up a few times. The genes are TRBV24-1 and TRBJ1-1; TRBD1 might be the D (6 bases). CDR1 and CDR2 (germline): KGHDR, SFDVKD. Trimming took 10 bases from V and 1 from J, leaving 9 bases between them. CDR3 size: 12 residues. The CDR3 coding sequence is TGTGCCACGGAGGGGGGGAACACTGAAGCTTTCTTT. This translates into CATEGGNTEAFF.